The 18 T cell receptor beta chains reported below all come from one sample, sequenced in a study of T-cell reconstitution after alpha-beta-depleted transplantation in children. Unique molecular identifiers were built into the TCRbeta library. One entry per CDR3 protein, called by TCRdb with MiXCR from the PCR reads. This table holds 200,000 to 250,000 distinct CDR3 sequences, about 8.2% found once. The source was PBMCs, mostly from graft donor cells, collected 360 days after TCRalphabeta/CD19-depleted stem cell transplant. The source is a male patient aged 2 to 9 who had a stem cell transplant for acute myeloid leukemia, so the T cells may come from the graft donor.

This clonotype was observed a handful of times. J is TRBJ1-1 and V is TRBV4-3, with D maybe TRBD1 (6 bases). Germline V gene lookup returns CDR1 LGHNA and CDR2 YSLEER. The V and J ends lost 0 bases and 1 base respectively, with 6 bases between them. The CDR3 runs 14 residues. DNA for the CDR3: TGCGCCAGCAGCCAAGAGACAGGGAACACTGAAGCTTTCTTT. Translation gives CASSQETGNTEAFF.

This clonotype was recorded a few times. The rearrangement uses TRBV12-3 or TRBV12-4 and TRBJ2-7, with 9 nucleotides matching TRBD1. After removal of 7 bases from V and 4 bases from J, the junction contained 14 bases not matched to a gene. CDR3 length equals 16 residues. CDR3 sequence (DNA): TGTGCCAGCACCCTTACGGGGACAGGGAAAGTTTACGAGCAGTACTTC. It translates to CASTLTGTGKVYEQYF.

The DNA of the CDR3 is TGCGCCAGCAGCCAAGATCGGGCAGGGGGTTACGAGCAGTACTTC. This translates into CASSQDRAGGYEQYF. The genes are TRBV4-3 and TRBJ2-7; TRBD1 agrees at 7 bases. The CDR3 loop spans 15 amino acids. Germline V lookup: CDR1 LGHNA, CDR2 YSLEER. Trimming cost V 0 bases and J 4 bases; bases outside gene matches: 6.

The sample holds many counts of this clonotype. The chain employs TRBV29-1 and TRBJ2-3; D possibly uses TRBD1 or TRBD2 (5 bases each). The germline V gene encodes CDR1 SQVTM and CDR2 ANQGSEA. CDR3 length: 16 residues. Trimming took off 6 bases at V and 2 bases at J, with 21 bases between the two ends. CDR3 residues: CSVGPGALGATDTQYF. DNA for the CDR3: TGCAGCGTCGGGCCCGGGGCCTTGGGCGCCACAGATACGCAGTATTTT.

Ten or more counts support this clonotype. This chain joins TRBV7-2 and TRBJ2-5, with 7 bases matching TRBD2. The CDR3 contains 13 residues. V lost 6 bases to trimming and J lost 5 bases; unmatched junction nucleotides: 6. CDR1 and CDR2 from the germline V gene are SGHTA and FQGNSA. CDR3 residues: CASRYTAGETQYF. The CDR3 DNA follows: TGTGCCAGCAGATATACAGCGGGGGAGACCCAGTACTTC. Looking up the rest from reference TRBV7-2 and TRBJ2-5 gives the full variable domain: GAGVSQSPSNKVTEKGKDVELRCDPISGHTALYWYRQSLGQGLEFLIYFQGNSAPDKSGLPSDRFSAERTGGSVSTLTIQRTQQEDSAVYLCASRYTAGETQYFGPGTRLLVL.

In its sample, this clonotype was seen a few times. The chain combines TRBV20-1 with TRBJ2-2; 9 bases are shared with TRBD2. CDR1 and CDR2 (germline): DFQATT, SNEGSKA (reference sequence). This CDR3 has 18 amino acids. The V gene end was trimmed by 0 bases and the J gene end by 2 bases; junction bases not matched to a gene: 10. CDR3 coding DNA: TGCAGTGCTAGAGATCCCAGTAGCGGGGGTGCTAACACCGGGGAGCTGTTTTTT. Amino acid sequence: CSARDPSSGGANTGELFF.

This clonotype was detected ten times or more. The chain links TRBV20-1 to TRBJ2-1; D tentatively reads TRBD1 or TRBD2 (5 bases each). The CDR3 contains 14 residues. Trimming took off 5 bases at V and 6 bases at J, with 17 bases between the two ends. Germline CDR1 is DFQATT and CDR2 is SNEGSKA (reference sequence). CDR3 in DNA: TGCAGTGCTCCAATGGGACGGTTCTCCAATGAGCAGTTCTTC. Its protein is CSAPMGRFSNEQFF.

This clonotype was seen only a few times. The CDR3 DNA reads as TGTGCCATCAGTGGGGGACTAGCGGGGGGTGTTCGGCATGAGCAGTTCTTC. Protein product: CAISGGLAGGVRHEQFF. The V call is TRBV10-3, the J call TRBJ2-1; 15 bases fit TRBD2. CDR3 length: 17 residues. Trimming took 4 bases from V and 8 from J; bases not matched to a gene: 9. Germline CDR1 and CDR2: ENHRY and SYGVKD.

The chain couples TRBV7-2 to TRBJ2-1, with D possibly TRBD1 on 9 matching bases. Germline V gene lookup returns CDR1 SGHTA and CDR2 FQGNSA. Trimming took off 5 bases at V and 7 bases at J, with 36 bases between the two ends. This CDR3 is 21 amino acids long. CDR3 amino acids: CASSPLKPGQGGGRPTNEQFF. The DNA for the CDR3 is TGTGCCAGCAGCCCACTCAAGCCGGGACAGGGTGGCGGGAGGCCGACAAATGAGCAGTTCTTC.

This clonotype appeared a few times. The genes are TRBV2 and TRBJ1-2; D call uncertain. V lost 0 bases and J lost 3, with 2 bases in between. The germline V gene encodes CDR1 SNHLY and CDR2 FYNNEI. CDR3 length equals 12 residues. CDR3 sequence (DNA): TGTGCCAGCAGTGAAGCTGACTATGGCTACACCTTC. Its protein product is CASSEADYGYTF.

The CDR3 region is CAISVTGARTGELFF. CDR3 nucleotides: TGTGCCATCAGTGTCACCGGGGCCCGCACCGGGGAGCTGTTTTTT. The chain carries TRBV10-3 and TRBJ2-2; either TRBD1 or TRBD2 may fit D (5 bases each). The V end lost 4 bases, the J end lost 4 bases, and 13 bases lay between the germline ends. The CDR3 is 15 amino acids. Germline CDR1 reads ENHRY; CDR2 reads SYGVKD.

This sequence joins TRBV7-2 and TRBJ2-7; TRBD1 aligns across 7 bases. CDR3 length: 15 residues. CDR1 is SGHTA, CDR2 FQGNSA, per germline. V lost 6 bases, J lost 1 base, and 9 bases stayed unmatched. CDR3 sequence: CASSQLSTGSYEQYV. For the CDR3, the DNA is TGTGCCAGCAGTCAGTTATCGACAGGGTCCTACGAGCAGTACGTC.

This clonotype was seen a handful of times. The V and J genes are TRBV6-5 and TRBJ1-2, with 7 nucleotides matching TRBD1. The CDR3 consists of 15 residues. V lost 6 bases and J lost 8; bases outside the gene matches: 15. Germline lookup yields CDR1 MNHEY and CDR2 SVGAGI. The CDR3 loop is CASSPAAGGKGGYTF. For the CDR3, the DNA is TGTGCCAGCAGCCCCGCCGCAGGGGGAAAGGGAGGCTACACCTTC.

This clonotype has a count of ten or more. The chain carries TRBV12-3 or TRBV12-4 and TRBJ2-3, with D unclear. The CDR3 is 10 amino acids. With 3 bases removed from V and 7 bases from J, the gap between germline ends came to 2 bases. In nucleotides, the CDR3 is TGTGCCAGCAGTTTGCATACGCAGTATTTT. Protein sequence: CASSLHTQYF.

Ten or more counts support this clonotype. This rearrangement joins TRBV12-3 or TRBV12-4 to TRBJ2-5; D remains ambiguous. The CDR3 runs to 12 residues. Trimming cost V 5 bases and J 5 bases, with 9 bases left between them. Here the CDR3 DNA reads TGTGCCAGCAGTCGATTACGGGAGACCCAGTACTTC. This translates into CASSRLRETQYF.

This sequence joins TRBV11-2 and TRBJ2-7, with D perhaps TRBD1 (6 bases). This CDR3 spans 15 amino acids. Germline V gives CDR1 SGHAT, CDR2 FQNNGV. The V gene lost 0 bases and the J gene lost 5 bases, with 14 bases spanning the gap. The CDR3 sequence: CASSLEGRYRDEQYV. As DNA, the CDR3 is TGTGCCAGCAGCTTAGAAGGGCGTTACAGGGACGAGCAGTACGTC.

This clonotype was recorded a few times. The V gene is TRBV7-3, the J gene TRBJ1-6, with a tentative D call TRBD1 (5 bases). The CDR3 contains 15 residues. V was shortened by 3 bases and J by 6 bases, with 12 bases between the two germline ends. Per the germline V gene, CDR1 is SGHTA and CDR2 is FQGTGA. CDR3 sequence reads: CASSFGGEGNSPLHF. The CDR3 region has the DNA TGTGCCAGCAGCTTCGGGGGAGAGGGTAATTCACCCCTCCACTTT. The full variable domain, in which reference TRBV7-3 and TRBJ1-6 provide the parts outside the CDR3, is GAGVSQTPSNKVTEKGKYVELRCDPISGHTALYWYRQSLGQGPEFLIYFQGTGAADDSGLPNDRFFAVRPEGSVSTLKIQRTERGDSAVYLCASSFGGEGNSPLHFGNGTRLTVT.

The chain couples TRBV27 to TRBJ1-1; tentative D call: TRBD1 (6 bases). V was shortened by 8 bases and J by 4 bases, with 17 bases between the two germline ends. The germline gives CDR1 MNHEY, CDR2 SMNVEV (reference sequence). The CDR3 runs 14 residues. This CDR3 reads CASARNPGATEAFF. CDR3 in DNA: TGTGCCAGCGCGCGTAACCCGGGGGCCACTGAAGCTTTCTTT.